One sample yielded the 19 T cell receptor beta chains listed below, sequenced in a study of T cells in Graves' hyperthyroidism and ophthalmopathy (dated by TCRdb to between 2018 and 2020). Libraries were made using multiplex PCR. Sequenced using an Illumina HiSeq 2000. The TCR beta CDR3 regions were amplified from the RNA transcripts. For the first round of RT-PCR on the TCR CDR3, the HTBI primer set was used together with the Qiagen OneStep RT-PCR kit. TCRdb reran the public reads through fastp at Q25 and MiXCR, keeping productive beta chains. Every CDR3 protein is listed once, alongside the most common genes and DNA of its rows. The sample table lists 600,000 to 650,000 distinct CDR3 sequences, 15% to 20% of them with a count of one. Of the sample, 3.8% falls within the top ten clones. Sequencing input: blood. All receptors derive from a woman aged 25 to 39 with Graves' hyperthyroidism.

Remarks on this clonotype: Being one base from a much bigger clone, this may be a read error. The CDR3 protein is CASKSLDREINEQYF. CDR3 coding DNA: TGTGCCAGCAAATCCTTGGACAGGGAGATTAACGAGCAGTACTTC. V gene TRBV6-1 combines with J gene TRBJ2-7, with 8 bases lining up with TRBD1. CDR1 and CDR2 (germline): MNHNS, SASEGT. This CDR3 has 15 amino acids. V was clipped by 7 bases and J by 5 bases; unmatched bases: 13.

This chain connects TRBV29-1 to TRBJ2-1; 10 bases line up with TRBD1. J was trimmed by 8 bases and V by 3 bases; bases with no gene match: 1. Germline loops: CDR1 SQVTM, CDR2 ANQGSEA. The CDR3 is made up of 12 amino acids. The CDR3 spells CSVETGGDEQFF. The CDR3 DNA reads as TGCAGCGTTGAGACAGGGGGCGATGAGCAGTTCTTC.

The rearrangement uses TRBV28 and TRBJ1-1, with D possibly TRBD1 on 6 matching bases. V was pared by 4 bases and J by 2 bases, with 11 bases between. The CDR3 runs to 14 residues. From germline, CDR1 is MDHEN and CDR2 SYDVKM. CDR3 in amino acids: CASSWTATNTEAFF. CDR3 nucleotides: TGTGCCAGCAGTTGGACAGCAACTAACACTGAAGCTTTCTTT.

This clonotype was recorded many times. The genes are TRBV20-1 and TRBJ2-3; the match to TRBD2 covers 11 bases. The J segment lost 2 bases and the V segment lost 5 bases, leaving 6 bases of the junction unmatched. The CDR3 consists of 15 residues. Germline assignment: CDR1 DFQATT and CDR2 SNEGSKA (reference sequence). The CDR3 loop is CSAVSGRGVTDTQYF. CDR3 DNA sequence: TGCAGTGCTGTTAGCGGGAGGGGGGTCACAGATACGCAGTATTTT.

This clonotype was seen a single time. This may stem from a read error, because a much larger clone lies one nucleotide away. The CDR3 region has the DNA TGTGCCAGCAGGAAGACAGGAAAGTGTTATGGCTACACCTTC. Its translation is CASRKTGKCYGYTF. The rearrangement joins TRBV27 to TRBJ1-2, with D perhaps TRBD1 (6 bases). V gave up 6 bases and J gave up 5 bases, with 16 bases separating them. Germline loops: CDR1 MNHEY, CDR2 SMNVEV (reference sequence). The CDR3 has 14 amino acids.

This clonotype showed up just once. A much larger clone sits a single nucleotide away, making a read error possible. V gene TRBV5-1 combines with J gene TRBJ2-3; weak D call: TRBD2 (5 bases). Germline V lookup: CDR1 SGHRS, CDR2 YFSETQ. V gave up 4 bases and J gave up 10 bases, with 25 bases separating them. The CDR3 spans 16 residues. CDR3 amino acids: CASSPESQPTGVSQYF. DNA for the CDR3: TGCGCCAGCAGCCCGGAATCCCAACCAACCGGGGTTTCGCAGTATTTT.

A word on this clonotype: A read error may be the cause here, since a much bigger clone is one base away. The V call is TRBV5-1, the J call TRBJ2-3; D not resolved. V dropped 0 bases and J dropped 1 base, with 9 bases sitting between them. Germline V gene sequence: CDR1 SGHRS, CDR2 YFSETQ. The CDR3 runs 15 residues. The CDR3, as DNA: TGCGCCAGCAGCTTGGCGTACTCGGGCACAGATACGCAGTATTTT. Translated: CASSLAYSGTDTQYF. Together with reference TRBV5-1 and TRBJ2-3, the CDR3 gives the full variable domain: KAGVTQTPRYLIKTRGQQVTLSCSPISGHRSVSWYQQTPGQGLQFLFEYFSETQRNKGNFPGRFSGRQFSNSRSEMNVSTLELGDSALYLCASSLAYSGTDTQYFGPGTRLTVL.

This clonotype was picked up many times. The gene calls are TRBV6-2 or TRBV6-3 and TRBJ2-1; 11 positions agree with TRBD1. V lost 6 bases and J lost 6; bases outside the gene matches: 10. The CDR3 has 16 amino acids. Germline CDR1 MNHEY, CDR2 SVGEGT. Here the CDR3 DNA reads TGTGCCAGCAGAGGGGCGGACAGGGGGCAGGCCAATGAGCAGTTCTTC. Protein product: CASRGADRGQANEQFF.

This chain joins TRBV15 and TRBJ2-6, with D perhaps TRBD1 (6 bases). This CDR3 is built from 19 residues. Germline-derived CDR1 and CDR2 are LNHNV and YYDKDF (reference sequence). The ends were cut back, 4 bases at V and 0 bases at J, with 19 bases in the middle. This CDR3 reads CATSIRTVLTSSGANVLTF. CDR3 nucleotide sequence: TGTGCCACCAGCATTAGGACAGTCTTAACTTCCTCTGGGGCCAACGTCCTGACTTTC.

The chain links TRBV20-1 to TRBJ2-7; 10 bases match TRBD2. CDR1 and CDR2 (germline): DFQATT, SNEGSKA (reference sequence). With 1 base clipped from V and 4 bases from J, the junction kept 4 bases outside the gene matches. The length of the CDR3 is 14 residues. CDR3 sequence: CSARGRTSGYEQYF. The CDR3 nucleotides are TGCAGTGCTAGAGGTCGGACTAGCGGATACGAGCAGTACTTC.

This clonotype has ten or more counts. CDR3 nucleotide sequence: TGTGCCAGCAGTGGAAGCGGGGTCTCCTACGAGCAGTACTTC. This codes for CASSGSGVSYEQYF. The rearrangement joins TRBV6-1 to TRBJ2-7, with 7 bases that match TRBD2. Germline-derived CDR1 and CDR2 are MNHNS and SASEGT. The CDR3 has 14 amino acids. The trim removed 4 bases at V and 0 bases at J, leaving 3 bases unmatched.

This clonotype was counted ten times or more. V and J are TRBV6-1 and TRBJ1-1; D is perhaps TRBD1 (6 bases). V was trimmed by 6 bases and J by 5 bases, leaving 10 bases between them. Germline V gene sequence: CDR1 MNHNS, CDR2 SASEGT. The CDR3 loop spans 12 amino acids. This chain's CDR3 is CASRHRETEAFF. The CDR3 DNA follows: TGTGCCAGCAGACACAGGGAGACTGAAGCTTTCTTT.

In its sample, this clonotype was seen a few times. The chain uses TRBV3-1 and TRBJ2-1; 11 nucleotides match TRBD2. Losses at the gene ends were 3 bases for V and 7 bases for J; bases not matched to a gene: 14. There are 18 residues in the CDR3. Looked up from germline, CDR1 is LGHDT and CDR2 is YNNKEL (reference sequence). The CDR3 DNA is TGTGCCAGCAGCCAGGGACTAGCGGCCGGAAATCTCATGAATGAGCAGTTCTTC. Encoded protein: CASSQGLAAGNLMNEQFF.

The sample holds a few counts of this clonotype. The chain joins TRBV5-1 to TRBJ2-2; possibly TRBD1 for D (6 bases). CDR1 and CDR2 (germline): SGHRS, YFSETQ. V gave up 0 bases and J gave up 5 bases, with 11 bases separating them. The CDR3 is 15 residues long. This CDR3 is CASSLEGVLTGELFF. The CDR3 region has the DNA TGCGCCAGCAGCTTGGAGGGGGTATTAACCGGGGAGCTGTTTTTT.

The table lists this clonotype with many counts. This chain uses TRBV5-1 with TRBJ2-1; TRBD2 aligns across 10 bases. Germline CDR1 SGHRS, CDR2 YFSETQ. This CDR3 is built from 13 residues. V trimming: 4 bases; J trimming: 10 bases; junction bases outside the gene matches: 5. The CDR3 nucleotides read TGCGCCAGCAGCCGAACTAGCGGGGCAGAGCAGTTCTTC. Translated: CASSRTSGAEQFF. The entire variable domain, with the rest obtained from reference TRBV5-1 and TRBJ2-1, is as follows: KAGVTQTPRYLIKTRGQQVTLSCSPISGHRSVSWYQQTPGQGLQFLFEYFSETQRNKGNFPGRFSGRQFSNSRSEMNVSTLELGDSALYLCASSRTSGAEQFFGPGTRLTVL.

The chain has TRBV20-1 and TRBJ1-4, with a weak D call TRBD1 (5 bases). Germline loops: CDR1 DFQATT, CDR2 SNEGSKA (reference sequence). The CDR3 has 13 residues. The V gene lost 6 bases and the J gene lost 5 bases, with 13 bases spanning the gap. The CDR3 here is CSAIGTDNEKLFF. The DNA of the CDR3 is TGCAGTGCCATCGGGACGGACAATGAAAAACTGTTTTTT.

This clonotype was seen repeatedly, ten times or more. This chain links TRBV27 with TRBJ1-6, with 7 bases lining up with TRBD1. V was pared by 6 bases and J by 9 bases, with 17 bases of the junction left unmatched. The length of the CDR3 is 17 residues. In germline, CDR1 is MNHEY, CDR2 SMNVEV (reference sequence). The CDR3 is CASSPLRQGKGISPLHF. DNA of the CDR3: TGTGCCAGCAGCCCCCTAAGACAGGGTAAAGGGATTTCACCCCTCCACTTT.

The chain carries TRBV7-9 and TRBJ2-1; D gene uncertain. CDR1 is SEHNR and CDR2 is FQNEAQ in the germline V gene (reference sequence). The V end was cut by 5 bases, the J end by 5 bases, with 10 bases between. The CDR3 sequence is 13 residues long. The CDR3 region is CASSPFRDNEQFF. The CDR3 DNA reads TGTGCCAGCAGCCCCTTTAGGGACAATGAGCAGTTCTTC.

The J gene is TRBJ2-7, the V gene TRBV12-5; 12 positions match TRBD1. This CDR3 region has 15 residues. V shed 3 bases and J 5 bases; nucleotides not matched to a gene: 5. The germline V gene has CDR1 LGHNT and CDR2 FRNRAP. The CDR3 DNA is TGTGCTAGTGGTTTCGGGACAGGGGGCCTAAACGAGCAGTACTTC. Its translation: CASGFGTGGLNEQYF.